Listed here are 3 T cell receptor beta chains from one sample, sequenced in a study of T cells in Graves' hyperthyroidism and ophthalmopathy. Authors of the study amplified TCR beta CDR3 regions from RNA transcripts. Primed by the HTBI set, a first-round RT-PCR was run on the TCR CDR3. In TCRdb, the multiplex PCR reads were re-called with MiXCR into one record per CDR3 protein. Of approximately 600,000 distinct CDR3 sequences listed, 13% to 15% are singletons. Sequencing was carried out using blood. The receptor source for this set is a woman between 18 and 29 years old with Graves' ophthalmopathy.

This clonotype was seen many times. The V gene is TRBV12-5, the J gene TRBJ2-2; possibly TRBD1 for D (8 bases). Germline loops: CDR1 LGHNT, CDR2 FRNRAP. V shed 5 bases and J shed 7 bases, with 26 bases lying between them. This CDR3 comprises 18 residues. The chain's CDR3 is CASGPGGLADKKVGELFF. Here the CDR3 DNA reads TGTGCTAGTGGTCCAGGGGGCCTAGCGGATAAAAAGGTCGGGGAGCTGTTTTTT.

This clonotype appeared many times. This chain connects TRBV7-3 to TRBJ2-1; 10 bases are a match to TRBD1. J was trimmed by 8 bases and V by 5 bases; bases with no gene match: 3. Germline V lookup: CDR1 SGHTA, CDR2 FQGTGA. The CDR3 covers 13 residues. CDR3 sequence: CASSPGTGDEQFF. CDR3 sequence (DNA): TGTGCCAGCAGCCCCGGGACAGGGGATGAGCAGTTCTTC.

Notes on this clonotype: An end of the junction differs from the germline gene, which may be a read error. The chain joins TRBV27 to TRBJ2-1; 10 bases fit TRBD1. The CDR3 is made up of 15 amino acids. From germline, CDR1 is MNHEY and CDR2 SMNVEV (reference sequence). The CDR3 here is CASSLRRDRGNEQSF. Written as DNA, the CDR3 is TGTGCCAGCAGTTTGCGACGGGACAGGGGCAATGAGCAGTCCTTC.